This T cell receptor beta chain is drawn from a study of T-cell memory formation after mild COVID-19. Study-wide background: TCR clusters largely stayed donor specific.

In TCRdb, the 5' RACE reads were re-called with MiXCR into one record per CDR3 protein. The repertoire holds about 170,000 distinct CDR3 sequences, with 10% to 15% as singletons. CDR3 length equals 16 residues. V was shortened by 5 bases and J by 5 bases, with 21 bases between the two germline ends. Germline CDR1 MNHEY, CDR2 SMNVEV (reference sequence). This clonotype came up a few times. Sample: PBMCs or a T cell subset sorted from them (not recorded which). This sequence was found in a man younger than 30 who had mild COVID-19 (a few samples of this study predate the infection). Cell type and time point are not known. This chain uses TRBV27 with TRBJ1-2; TRBD1 is a possible D gene (6 bases). The CDR3 region is CASSPRRVPDRYGYTF. In nucleotides, the CDR3 is TGTGCCAGCAGTCCCCGACGGGTTCCGGACAGATATGGCTACACCTTC.